The 20 T cell receptor beta chains given below trace back to one sample, sequenced in a study of a mutant IDH1 vaccine in newly diagnosed glioma. TCRdb's copy holds only in-frame clones and misses some; the assay was immunoSEQ multiplex PCR. The data show 65,000 to 85,000 clones, around 87% seen once. The sample's time point: week 35, safety follow-up. Each dose of the vaccine consisted of 300 ug of mutant IDH1 20-mer peptide, with topical imiquimod. The antigens these receptors bind are not known. This sample comprised PBMCs, obtained from a glioma patient whose treatment included an IDH1 peptide vaccine. The receptors originated from a man younger than 45 with glioma.

This chain connects TRBV2 to TRBJ1-5; weak D call: TRBD1 (6 bases). The ends were cut back, 6 bases at V and 2 bases at J, with 11 bases in the middle. This CDR3 is 14 amino acids long. Germline lookup yields CDR1 SNHLY and CDR2 FYNNEI. DNA of the CDR3: TGTGCCAGCAGAAGGGGGGGTGGCAATCAGCCCCAGCATTTT. Translated, it gives CASRRGGGNQPQHF.

CDR3 sequence: CAWSVQGSEKLFF. CDR3 coding DNA: TGTGCCTGGAGTGTACAGGGTAGCGAAAAACTGTTTTTT. The rearrangement links TRBV30 to TRBJ1-4, with TRBD1 as a possible D gene (6 bases). Germline V CDR1 and CDR2: GTSNPN, SVGIG (reference sequence). The V end lost 0 bases, the J end lost 8 bases, and 10 bases lay between the germline ends. The CDR3 is 13 residues long. The variable domain in full, with the rest retrieved from reference TRBV30 and TRBJ1-4, is SQTIHQWPATLVQPVGSPLSLECTVEGTSNPNLYWYRQAAGRGLQLLFYSVGIGQISSEVPQNLSASRPQDRQFILSSKKLLLSDSGFYLCAWSVQGSEKLFFGSGTQLSVL.

This clone was found once. The V and J genes are TRBV6-6 and TRBJ1-2, with TRBD1 matching over 11 bases. V lost 6 bases, J lost 8 bases, and 8 bases stayed unmatched. The germline V gene has CDR1 MNHNY and CDR2 SVGAGI (reference sequence). There are 14 residues in the CDR3. DNA for the CDR3: TGTGCCAGCAGCCCCGGACAGGGGGCTCAGGGCTACACCTTC. This sequence encodes CASSPGQGAQGYTF.

The rearrangement uses TRBV4-1 and TRBJ2-5; the D gene is possibly TRBD1 (5 bases). The end of the DNA aligns better with TRBJ2-7, so the J call may be wrong. The CDR3 runs to 15 residues. The germline V gene encodes CDR1 MGHRA and CDR2 YSYEKL. CDR3 region: CASSSWLGAPYEQYF. DNA for the CDR3: TGCGCCAGCAGCTCGTGGTTAGGGGCACCCTACGAGCAGTACTTC.

V gene TRBV2 combines with J gene TRBJ2-7; D is ambiguous. Trimming pared 9 bases from V and 3 bases from J, leaving 12 bases between. The CDR3 consists of 12 residues. The germline V gene encodes CDR1 SNHLY and CDR2 FYNNEI. In nucleotides, the CDR3 is TGTGCCAGTACAAGTTGGGACTACGAGCAGTACTTC. Its translation: CASTSWDYEQYF.

In its sample, this clone was seen once. The chain has TRBV2 and TRBJ2-3; D is unclear. Per germline, CDR1 SNHLY and CDR2 FYNNEI. V dropped 6 bases and J dropped 2 bases, with 9 bases sitting between them. The length of the CDR3 is 13 residues. Written as DNA, the CDR3 is TGTGCCAGCAGCTATAGAATCACAGATACGCAGTATTTT. As protein: CASSYRITDTQYF.

The DNA for the CDR3 is TGTGCCAGTAGTATAGGCGGGAGCGCGGCCGAGCAGTTCTTC. Amino acid sequence: CASSIGGSAAEQFF. V and J are TRBV19 and TRBJ2-1; 7 bases match TRBD2. The CDR3 is 14 amino acids. Germline CDR1 and CDR2: LNHDA and SQIVND (reference sequence). After removal of 1 base from V and 10 bases from J, the junction contained 7 bases not matched to a gene. Filled out from reference TRBV19 and TRBJ2-1, the complete variable domain reads DGGITQSPKYLFRKEGQNVTLSCEQNLNHDAMYWYRQDPGQGLRLIYYSQIVNDFQKGDIAEGYSVSREKKESFPLTVTSAQKNPTAFYLCASSIGGSAAEQFFGPGTRLTVL.

V gene TRBV6-5 combines with J gene TRBJ2-1, with D hard to call. V shed 7 bases and J shed 1 base, with 11 bases lying between them. Germline V gives CDR1 MNHEY, CDR2 SVGAGI. CDR3 length equals 14 residues. Here the CDR3 DNA reads TGTGCCAGCAAGTCGGGCTTGTCCTACAATGAGCAGTTCTTC. Translating gives CASKSGLSYNEQFF.

The V call is TRBV28, the J call TRBJ1-2, with a possible D match to TRBD1 (6 bases). Germline V gives CDR1 MDHEN, CDR2 SYDVKM. The V and J ends lost 5 bases and 7 bases respectively, with 11 bases between them. The CDR3 spans 12 residues. The CDR3 region has the DNA TGTGCCAGCAGTCCGTACAGGGCTGGCTACACCTTC. As protein: CASSPYRAGYTF.

The chain carries TRBV9 and TRBJ2-5, with 7 bases matching TRBD2. Germline CDR1 is SGDLS and CDR2 is YYNGEE. Trimming at V came to 3 bases and at J to 4 bases, leaving 6 bases not matched to a gene. CDR3 size: 14 residues. For the CDR3, the DNA is TGTGCCAGCAGCGAGGGACTAACGTTAGAGACCCAGTACTTC. Amino acids: CASSEGLTLETQYF.

The rearrangement joins TRBV6-5 to TRBJ1-3, with unresolved D. V was shortened by 6 bases and J by 4 bases, with 13 bases between the two germline ends. The CDR3 has 14 residues. Per germline, CDR1 MNHEY and CDR2 SVGAGI. The CDR3 nucleotides read TGTGCCAGCAGCAGCGTAGTAGGAGGAAACACCATATATTTT. It is translated as CASSSVVGGNTIYF.

The count of this clone is one. V gene TRBV7-2 combines with J gene TRBJ2-3; no clear D gene. The V end was cut by 5 bases, the J end by 6 bases, with 12 bases between. This CDR3 region has 13 residues. The germline V gene encodes CDR1 SGHTA and CDR2 FQGNSA. The CDR3 sequence: CASSPDPSDTQYF. CDR3 in DNA: TGTGCCAGCAGCCCGGACCCAAGCGATACGCAGTATTTT.

This clone was seen once. The V call is TRBV19, the J call TRBJ2-3; D possibly matches TRBD1 or TRBD2 (5 bases each). This CDR3 spans 17 amino acids. Trimming took 8 bases from V and 0 from J, leaving 21 bases between them. Germline lookup yields CDR1 LNHDA and CDR2 SQIVND (reference sequence). The CDR3 sequence is CASRTSAGTPSTDTQYF. Written as DNA, the CDR3 is TGTGCCAGTCGCACATCGGCCGGGACGCCCAGCACAGATACGCAGTATTTT.

Here the CDR3 DNA reads TGTGCCAGCAGCGGCGGGCCGAATCCGAGTAATTCACCCCTCCACTTT. This translates into CASSGGPNPSNSPLHF. The V gene is TRBV5-6, the J gene TRBJ1-6; D is undetermined. This CDR3 comprises 16 residues. The V end was cut by 4 bases, the J end by 6 bases, with 17 bases between. Germline values: CDR1 SGHDT, CDR2 YYEEEE.

The V gene is TRBV11-3, the J gene TRBJ2-5; D tentatively reads TRBD1 or TRBD2 (5 bases each). The CDR3 runs 11 residues. Trimming left V 5 bases short and J 7 bases short, with 8 bases between. Germline loops: CDR1 SGHNT, CDR2 YENEEA. CDR3 sequence: CASSAGGTQYF. The CDR3 nucleotides read TGTGCCAGCAGCGCTGGGGGGACCCAGTACTTC.

The chain combines TRBV9 with TRBJ1-3; D not certain. CDR1 and CDR2 (germline): SGDLS, YYNGEE. Trimming stripped 5 bases from V and 0 bases from J, with 12 bases between. There are 15 residues in the CDR3. The CDR3 DNA reads as TGTGCCAGCAGGTCCGGGGTTTCCTCTGGAAACACCATATATTTT. Its translation is CASRSGVSSGNTIYF.

In its sample, this clone was seen once. The J gene is TRBJ2-2, the V gene TRBV6-5, with a weak D call TRBD1 (7 bases). Germline CDR1 is MNHEY and CDR2 is SVGAGI. The CDR3 is 14 residues long. Trimming left V 2 bases short and J 5 bases short, with 9 bases between. The CDR3 coding sequence is TGTGCCAGCAGTTACCAGGGGGGAACCGGGGAGCTGTTTTTT. Its translation is CASSYQGGTGELFF.

The chain couples TRBV7-2 to TRBJ1-2; 9 nucleotides align to TRBD1. The germline V gene has CDR1 SGHTA and CDR2 FQGNSA. There are 17 residues in the CDR3. J gave up 3 bases and V 2 bases, and 10 bases lay outside the gene matches. The DNA for the CDR3 is TGTGCCAGCAGCTTAATTTCGGGACAGGGTTCCTACTATGGCTACACCTTC. This translates into CASSLISGQGSYYGYTF.

The V gene is TRBV7-9, the J gene TRBJ1-2; 9 positions match TRBD1. The CDR3 runs 14 residues. V lost 8 bases and J lost 7; bases outside the gene matches: 11. Germline-derived CDR1 and CDR2 are SEHNR and FQNEAQ (reference sequence). The CDR3: CASSGTGMVGGYTF. CDR3 nucleotide sequence: TGTGCCAGCTCTGGGACAGGGATGGTTGGTGGCTACACCTTC. Full variable domain (missing parts from reference TRBV7-9 and TRBJ1-2): DTGVSQNPRHKITKRGQNVTFRCDPISEHNRLYWYRQTLGQGPEFLTYFQNEAQLEKSRLLSDRFSAERPKGSFSTLEIQRTEQGDSAMYLCASSGTGMVGGYTFGSGTRLTVV.

The CDR3 sequence: CAWSQGLAGHNEQFF. CDR3 DNA: TGTGCCTGGAGCCAAGGGCTAGCGGGGCACAATGAGCAGTTCTTC. The rearrangement uses TRBV30 and TRBJ2-1, with 9 bases lining up with TRBD2. CDR3 length: 15 residues. The junction had 8 bases not matched to a gene; V was cut back by 3 bases and J by 5 bases. Germline values: CDR1 GTSNPN, CDR2 SVGIG (reference sequence).